These 11 T cell receptor beta chains were sequenced from one sample in a study of CD8 T cells in Susac syndrome. The authors reverse transcribed roughly 0.5 to 1 ug RNA with random hexamers. TCRdb re-called the immunoSEQ multiplex PCR reads through MiXCR, storing one row per CDR3 protein. The data hold some 150,000 distinct CDR3 sequences, with 95% observed a single time. The sequencing input was CD8+ T cells from PBMCs. The receptors here all came from a human donor with multiple sclerosis.

The rearrangement uses TRBV18 and TRBJ2-1; maybe TRBD1 (7 bases). Germline V CDR1 and CDR2: KGHSH, LQKENI. The CDR3 spans 13 residues. V was pared by 8 bases and J by 9 bases, with 17 bases between. CDR3: CASTDYRGAEQFF. CDR3 sequence (DNA): TGTGCCAGCACGGACTACAGGGGAGCTGAGCAGTTCTTC.

The rearrangement links TRBV19 to TRBJ1-2, with a tentative D call TRBD1 (6 bases). There are 12 residues in the CDR3. CDR1 and CDR2 from the germline V gene are LNHDA and SQIVND (reference sequence). V lost 6 bases and J 6 bases, leaving 11 bases between the germline ends. The CDR3 reads CASSRTVDGYTF. The CDR3 coding sequence is TGTGCCAGTAGCCGGACAGTAGATGGCTACACCTTC.

The chain recombines TRBV30 with TRBJ2-1, with unresolved D. V was pared by 4 bases and J by 8 bases, with 0 bases between. There are 8 residues in the CDR3. The germline V gene has CDR1 GTSNPN and CDR2 SVGIG (reference sequence). CDR3 coding DNA: TGTGCCTGGAATGAGCAGTTCTTC. The encoded protein is CAWNEQFF.

The rearrangement uses TRBV20-1 and TRBJ2-7; tentatively, D is TRBD2 (6 bases). With 3 bases removed from V and 3 bases from J, the gap between germline ends came to 12 bases. The germline V gene encodes CDR1 DFQATT and CDR2 SNEGSKA (reference sequence). The CDR3 contains 13 residues. In nucleotides, the CDR3 is TGCAGTGCTAGTGGGGCGGGGTTCTACGAGCAGTACTTC. Its protein is CSASGAGFYEQYF.

Only one count was recorded for this clonotype. The J gene is TRBJ2-7, the V gene TRBV20-1, with 7 nucleotides matching TRBD2. Germline CDR1 and CDR2: DFQATT and SNEGSKA (reference sequence). V shed 3 bases, J shed 1 base, and the junction held 3 bases outside the gene matches. This CDR3 is built from 13 residues. The CDR3 here is CSARRDYSYEQYF. The CDR3 DNA follows: TGCAGTGCTAGGCGGGACTATTCCTACGAGCAGTACTTC.

The V and J genes are TRBV5-1 and TRBJ2-3; D not certain. The CDR3 has 9 residues. Trimming removed 6 bases at V and 4 bases at J, with 0 bases between. Per germline, CDR1 SGHRS and CDR2 YFSETQ. This CDR3 reads CASTDTQYF. The DNA for the CDR3 is TGCGCCAGCACAGATACGCAGTATTTT.

The rearrangement links TRBV30 to TRBJ2-7; 8 positions match TRBD2. V lost 0 bases and J lost 6; bases outside the gene matches: 4. The CDR3 covers 13 residues. Germline V gives CDR1 GTSNPN, CDR2 SVGIG (reference sequence). The CDR3 sequence: CAWSVLAAGEQYF. DNA of the CDR3: TGTGCCTGGAGTGTACTAGCGGCGGGCGAGCAGTACTTC.

This chain uses TRBV20-1 with TRBJ2-1; D is possibly TRBD1 or TRBD2 (5 bases each). Germline V gives CDR1 DFQATT, CDR2 SNEGSKA (reference sequence). The length of the CDR3 is 15 residues. V was cut by 0 bases and J by 2 bases, with 11 bases left in between. This CDR3 reads CSARDGQGPYNEQFF. As DNA, the CDR3 is TGCAGTGCTAGAGATGGTCAGGGACCCTACAATGAGCAGTTCTTC.

CDR3 coding DNA: TGCGCCAGCAGCTCCGGTGGACACGAGCAGTACTTC. This codes for CASSSGGHEQYF. The V and J genes are TRBV5-1 and TRBJ2-7; D unclear. Between the trimmed V and J ends, which lost 3 bases and 5 bases, there was a span of 9 bases. This CDR3 contains 12 residues. CDR1 is SGHRS, CDR2 YFSETQ, per germline.

The gene calls are TRBV20-1 and TRBJ1-1, with a possible D match to TRBD1 (5 bases). This CDR3 has 14 amino acids. Germline V gene data show CDR1 as DFQATT and CDR2 as SNEGSKA (reference sequence). The ends were cut back, 3 bases at V and 1 base at J, with 12 bases in the middle. The CDR3 protein is CSARQPGTNTEAFF. As DNA, the CDR3 is TGCAGTGCTAGGCAGCCCGGGACGAACACTGAAGCTTTCTTT.

V usage is TRBV12-3 or TRBV12-4 and J usage is TRBJ2-5; D gene ambiguous. The V and J ends lost 6 bases and 3 bases respectively, with 8 bases between them. This CDR3 contains 12 residues. CDR3 in amino acids: CASRGLEETQYF. CDR3 DNA sequence: TGTGCCAGCAGAGGGTTAGAAGAGACCCAGTACTTC.